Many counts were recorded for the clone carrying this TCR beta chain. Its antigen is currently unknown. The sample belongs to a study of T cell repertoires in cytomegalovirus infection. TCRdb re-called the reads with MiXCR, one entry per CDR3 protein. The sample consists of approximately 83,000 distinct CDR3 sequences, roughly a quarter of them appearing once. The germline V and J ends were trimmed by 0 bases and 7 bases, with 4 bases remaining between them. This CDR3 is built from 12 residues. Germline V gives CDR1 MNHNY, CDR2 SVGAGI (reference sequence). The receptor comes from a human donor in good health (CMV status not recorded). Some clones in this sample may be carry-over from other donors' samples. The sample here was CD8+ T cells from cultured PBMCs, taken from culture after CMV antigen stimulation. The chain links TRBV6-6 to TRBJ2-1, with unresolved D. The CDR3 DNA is TGTGCCAGCAGTTACTCGACAAATGAGCAGTTCTTC. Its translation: CASSYSTNEQFF.